This TCR beta chain was recorded in a study of shared clonotypes between healthy human individuals (dated by TCRdb to 2018 to 2020). About the investigation overall: The cohort comprised a couple of women and a few men aged 18 to 49 years. Between about 0.94 and 8.9 billion PBMCs per donor were obtained by leukapheresis. To estimate repertoire size and how much clonotypes are shared between individuals, the study performed deep sequencing of blood TCR repertoires from 4 to 6 healthy adults. To increase sequencing depth and limit assay-specific biases, TCR repertoire library preparation and sequencing were carried out by different laboratories using diverse techniques. For each donor, CD4 naive and CD4 memory were each run on three plates, CD8 naive on two plates, and CD8 memory on one plate. Broad study findings and their caveats: Even with the large sequencing depth, rarefaction of the sorted-subset datasets indicated that sequencing was incomplete. Naive subsets generally had larger estimated clonotype richness than memory subsets did. Compared with non-shared clonotypes, the clonotypes found in all four sorted-subset donors had higher generation probabilities. Only blood was sampled, and tissue TCR repertoires likely differ from those in blood. The genetic and exposure-history diversity represented was limited by the small number of donors. Pairwise subsampling indicated that sequencing depth was expected to affect the degree of clonotype sharing among donors. When a handful of donors were compared, the shared fraction of clonotypes was 5% to 6.5% for naive CD4, 3.5% to 4% for naive CD8, 2.3% for memory CD4, and around 0.4% for memory CD8.

For the CD8 naive samples, CD45RO-negative cells were positively selected for CCR7, yielding a CD45RA+CCR7+ population from which TemRA cells were excluded. The donors were healthy, HIV-negative adults with no recently reported acute infections or vaccinations. Every donor was a Caucasian adult residing in Nashville, Tennessee, USA. After blood collection by leukapheresis, PBMCs were isolated using Ficoll-Histopaque density gradient centrifugation and then cryopreserved in the vapor phase of liquid nitrogen. Purity and quantity of every magnetically sorted T cell population were checked by analytical flow cytometry. Genomic DNA was isolated from each sorted fraction and quantified by UV absorbance on a Nanodrop 2000c. At the junction V is shortened by 3 bases and J by 0 bases, with 11 bases in between. The germline V gene encodes CDR1 MNHEY and CDR2 SVGAGI. Including the terminal cysteine and phenylalanine, the CDR3 comprises 16 residues. The retained sequence is limited to the CDR3, 48 bases, with the frame set at the first base.

Using the deep immunoSEQ assay, multiplex PCR amplified TCR CDR3 regions from genomic DNA. Extracted genomic DNA from each cell subset was spread evenly across all wells of several immunoSEQ 96-well plates, with each plate serving as a replicate. Each replicate PCR for sorted subsets received about 180 ng genomic DNA, equal to about 30,000 T cell genomes. The purified libraries were quantified using a Qubit 3.0 fluorometer, sized with a Bioanalyzer 2100, and then quantified again using the KAPA Library Quantification kit. Every immunoSEQ 96-well plate was sequenced on a dedicated single-read 150-cycle Illumina NextSeq 550 flow cell. Concerning the study's data processing: Because only junctional sequences without quality scores were contained in the immunoSEQ output, filtering matching that applied to full-length reads could not be performed. Sequences were annotated with PyIR, a Python wrapper for IgBLAST v1.9, and V/J genes and CDR3 were assigned using IMGT germline references. Reads were filtered out if the reads had weak V/J assignments (E-value above 1e-6), no CDR3, stop codons, out-of-frame junctions, or ambiguous translated residues. V3J clonotypes were defined as sequences sharing an identical inferred V gene, J gene, and CDR3 amino acid sequence. To compute the percentage overlap between repertoires, the number of shared unique clonotypes was divided by the size of the smaller repertoire. Three approaches were used to assess repertoire richness: RTK rarefaction, the Chao1 estimator, and Recon v2.1 estimates of unobserved clonotypes. For all TCRbeta clonotypes obtained by the gDNA method from a few donors, generation probabilities were computed with OLGA. This is the immuneACCESS table as TCRdb keeps it, with only in-frame sequences that have V and J called. A part of the clones is gone; compared with another copy, unresolved V genes explain less than half, and the rest is unexplained. Clone size and the V and J calls come from that table; the DNA yielded D and trimming. The table for this sample lists about 1,800,000 clones; 85% to 95% of them were counted only once. The top ten clonotypes cover around 1% of the sample.

Comments on this clone: Its antigen target is currently unknown. Base qualities were left out, and no much larger clone turns up one base away.

The receptor's source is a man aged 18-30 years in good health. Sequencing was carried out using naive CD8+ T cells sorted from blood. The intended sense of this specimen's cell subset or site label: CD45RA+CCR7+. This sequence uses TRBV6-5 and TRBJ1-4; the D gene assignment is ambiguous. The CDR3 protein sequence reads: CASSYSGSATNEKLFF. The DNA sequence follows: TGTGCCAGCAGTTATAGTGGATCTGCAACTAATGAAAAACTGTTTTTT.